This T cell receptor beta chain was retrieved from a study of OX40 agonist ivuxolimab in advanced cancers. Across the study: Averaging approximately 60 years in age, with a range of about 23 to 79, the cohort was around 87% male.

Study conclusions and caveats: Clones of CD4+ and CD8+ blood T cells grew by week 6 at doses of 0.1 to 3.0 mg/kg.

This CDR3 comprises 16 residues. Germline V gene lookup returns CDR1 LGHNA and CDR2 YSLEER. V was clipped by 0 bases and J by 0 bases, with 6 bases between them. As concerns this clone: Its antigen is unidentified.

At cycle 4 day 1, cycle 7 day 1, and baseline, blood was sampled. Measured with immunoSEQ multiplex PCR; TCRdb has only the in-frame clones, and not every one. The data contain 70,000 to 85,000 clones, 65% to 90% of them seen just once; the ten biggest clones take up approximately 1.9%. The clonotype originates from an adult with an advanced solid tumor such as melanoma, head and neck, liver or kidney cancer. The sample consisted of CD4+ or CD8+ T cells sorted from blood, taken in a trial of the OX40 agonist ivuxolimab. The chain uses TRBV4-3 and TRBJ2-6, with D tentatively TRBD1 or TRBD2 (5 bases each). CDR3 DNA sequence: TGCGCCAGCAGCCAAGAAGGGACCTCTGGGGCCAACGTCCTGACTTTC. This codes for CASSQEGTSGANVLTF.